Below are 21 T cell receptor beta chains sequenced from a single sample in a study of blood T cell repertoires in COVID-19 (dated by TCRdb to 2018 to 2020). Receptors were amplified or captured by the immunoSEQ multiplex PCR assay. In its TCRdb copy, this immuneACCESS table keeps in-frame sequences only and misses some clones. Where compared with another copy, unresolved V genes explain less than half of these, and the others have no known cause. In all, the sample holds approximately 300,000 clones, and around 86% of those were seen once. The ten largest clonotypes hold about 1.7% of the sample. Sequencing input: peripheral blood. These receptors came from a woman aged 45-59 years with acute or convalescent COVID-19.

Note on this clone: Other DNA variants within this sample encode the same CDR3. V and J are TRBV27 and TRBJ1-3; D is uncertain. The ends were cut back, 6 bases at V and 0 bases at J, with 6 bases in the middle. This CDR3 spans 13 amino acids. Germline lookup yields CDR1 MNHEY and CDR2 SMNVEV (reference sequence). The CDR3 DNA reads TGTGCCAGCAGCTTTTCCTCTGGAAACACCATATATTTT. It encodes CASSFSSGNTIYF.

This clone was seen a handful of times. The chain uses TRBV28 and TRBJ2-7, with TRBD1 matching 11 bases. The CDR3 is made up of 15 amino acids. V gave up 6 bases and J gave up 1 base; unmatched junction bases: 5. Germline assignment: CDR1 MDHEN and CDR2 SYDVKM. CDR3 amino acids: CASRSGQGVSYEQYF. The CDR3 nucleotides are TGTGCCAGCAGGTCGGGACAGGGGGTGTCCTACGAGCAGTACTTC. The variable domain in full, with the rest retrieved from reference TRBV28 and TRBJ2-7, is DVKVTQSSRYLVKRTGEKVFLECVQDMDHENMFWYRQDPGLGLRLIYFSYDVKMKEKGDIPEGYSVSREKKERFSLILESASTNQTSMYLCASRSGQGVSYEQYFGPGTRLTVT.

The chain has TRBV10-2 and TRBJ2-5; 12 bases map to TRBD2. The CDR3 is 14 residues long. Per the germline V gene, CDR1 is WSHSY and CDR2 is SAAADI. Trimming at V came to 8 bases and at J to 2 bases, leaving 3 bases not matched to a gene. CDR3 residues: CASRTSGNQETQYF. CDR3 nucleotide sequence: TGCGCCAGCCGGACTAGCGGGAATCAAGAGACCCAGTACTTC.

The rearrangement uses TRBV21-1 and TRBJ2-3; the table calls TRBD1, which could not be checked here. TRBV21-1 is recorded as a pseudogene. This CDR3 region has 16 residues. The CDR3 nucleotides read TGTGCCAGCAGCTATTGGACAGGGTCTAGCACAGATACGCAGTATTTT. Its protein is CASSYWTGSSTDTQYF.

The V gene is TRBV9, the J gene TRBJ2-7; 8 positions match TRBD2. CDR1 is SGDLS and CDR2 is YYNGEE in the germline V gene. J lost 2 bases, V lost 0 bases, and 7 bases had no gene match. This CDR3 spans 16 amino acids. CDR3 sequence: CASSVGAGAGAYEQYF. The CDR3 DNA reads as TGTGCCAGCAGCGTAGGGGCTGGAGCGGGAGCCTACGAGCAGTACTTC.

Only one count was recorded for this clone. CDR3: CASRPKLDRPNSPLHF. CDR3 coding DNA: TGTGCCAGCAGACCCAAACTGGACAGGCCTAATTCACCCCTCCACTTT. The chain uses TRBV6-4 and TRBJ1-6, with 7 bases fitting TRBD1. Trimming took 6 bases from V and 6 from J; bases not matched to a gene: 11. This CDR3 region has 16 residues. Looked up from germline, CDR1 is MRHNA and CDR2 is SNTAGT.

This clone was seen a single time. The rearrangement links TRBV4-2 to TRBJ1-1; TRBD1 matches 9 bases. Trimming at V came to 1 base and at J to 5 bases, leaving 5 bases not matched to a gene. The CDR3 runs to 15 residues. Germline values: CDR1 LGHNA, CDR2 YNFKEQ. This CDR3 reads CASSQAGQGVTEAFF. DNA for the CDR3: TGTGCCAGCAGCCAAGCGGGACAGGGAGTTACTGAAGCTTTCTTT.

The rearrangement links TRBV18 to TRBJ1-2; 7 nucleotides align to TRBD1. The CDR3 is made up of 15 amino acids. From germline, CDR1 is KGHSH and CDR2 LQKENI. The V gene end was trimmed by 3 bases and the J gene end by 4 bases; junction bases not matched to a gene: 8. The CDR3 sequence is CASSPRQGGAYGYTF. The CDR3 coding sequence is TGTGCCAGCTCACCCCGACAGGGCGGCGCCTATGGCTACACCTTC.

The chain uses TRBV3-1 (or the pseudogene TRBV3-2) and TRBJ2-5, with 14 bases that match TRBD2. Trimming at V came to 1 base and at J to 4 bases, leaving 11 bases not matched to a gene. The CDR3 runs to 19 residues. Germline values: CDR1 LGHDT, CDR2 YNNKEL (reference sequence). Here the CDR3 reads CASSQVPWGTSGSAETQYF. The DNA of the CDR3 is TGTGCCAGCAGCCAAGTTCCGTGGGGGACTAGCGGGAGTGCAGAGACCCAGTACTTC.

This chain links TRBV5-5 with TRBJ2-1, with a weak D call TRBD1 (7 bases). Trimming cost V 0 bases and J 6 bases, with 13 bases left between them. Germline V lookup: CDR1 SGHKS, CDR2 YYEKEE (reference sequence). This CDR3 contains 15 residues. CDR3 sequence (DNA): TGTGCCAGCAGCTTGGGACGACAGGGAGGCAATGAGCAGTTCTTC. Residues: CASSLGRQGGNEQFF.

The chain employs TRBV2 and TRBJ2-2; a possible D gene is TRBD1 (5 bases). CDR1 SNHLY and CDR2 FYNNEI come from the germline V gene. The V and J ends lost 2 bases and 6 bases respectively, with 7 bases between them. The CDR3 runs to 13 residues. In nucleotides, the CDR3 is TGTGCCAGCAGTGAACAGGGCGCCGGGGAGCTGTTTTTT. Its protein product is CASSEQGAGELFF. Variable domain in full (rest from reference TRBV2 and TRBJ2-2): EPEVTQTPSHQVTQMGQEVILRCVPISNHLYFYWYRQILGQKVEFLVSFYNNEISEKSEIFDDQFSVERPDGSNFTLKIRSTKLEDSAMYFCASSEQGAGELFFGEGSRLTVL.

The sample holds a few counts of this clone. The chain employs TRBV5-5 and TRBJ2-2, with TRBD1 identical over 7 bases. CDR1 is SGHKS, CDR2 YYEKEE, per germline (reference sequence). The ends lost 0 bases at V and 1 base at J; junction bases unmatched: 0. The CDR3 is made up of 15 amino acids. CDR3 sequence (DNA): TGTGCCAGCAGCTTGGGGACAGGGAACACCGGGGAGCTGTTTTTT. Protein sequence: CASSLGTGNTGELFF. Using reference TRBV5-5 and TRBJ2-2 for the parts outside the CDR3, the full variable domain is DAGVTQSPTHLIKTRGQQVTLRCSPISGHKSVSWYQQVLGQGPQFIFQYYEKEERGRGNFPDRFSARQFPNYSSELNVNALLLGDSALYLCASSLGTGNTGELFFGEGSRLTVL.

This chain's CDR3 is CSPVERLAGSPDTQYF. CDR3 in DNA: TGCAGCCCCGTCGAGAGGCTAGCGGGATCTCCAGATACGCAGTATTTT. The genes are TRBV29-1 and TRBJ2-3; 9 nucleotides agree with TRBD2. This CDR3 has 16 residues. The germline CDR1 and CDR2 sequences are SQVTM and ANQGSEA. The V gene end was trimmed by 8 bases and the J gene end by 4 bases; junction bases not matched to a gene: 16.

The rearrangement links TRBV27 to TRBJ2-1; tentative D call: TRBD2 (6 bases). V shed 4 bases and J shed 9 bases, with 16 bases lying between them. The CDR3 has 14 amino acids. In germline, CDR1 is MNHEY, CDR2 SMNVEV (reference sequence). The DNA for the CDR3 is TGTGCCAGCAGTTCGGGACTCACCGGGGCTGAGCAGTTCTTC. Protein product: CASSSGLTGAEQFF.

The chain combines TRBV27 with TRBJ1-6, with D possibly matching TRBD1 (5 bases). V shed 3 bases and J shed 10 bases, with 16 bases lying between them. The germline CDR1 and CDR2 sequences are MNHEY and SMNVEV (reference sequence). The CDR3 loop spans 15 amino acids. The CDR3 here is CASSFARGFGSPLHF. The CDR3 DNA reads TGTGCCAGCAGTTTCGCCCGGGGGTTTGGATCACCCCTCCACTTT.

This chain links TRBV5-1 with TRBJ2-1; possibly TRBD1 for D (5 bases). The CDR3 length is 15 residues. V was shortened by 2 bases and J by 5 bases, with 14 bases between the two germline ends. CDR1 SGHRS and CDR2 YFSETQ come from the germline V gene. The CDR3 protein is CASSFKGVPDNEQFF. The CDR3 DNA is TGCGCCAGCAGCTTTAAAGGGGTCCCCGACAATGAGCAGTTCTTC.

The chain carries TRBV10-3 and TRBJ1-6; D unresolved. Trimming took off 6 bases at V and 9 bases at J, with 9 bases between the two ends. This CDR3 region has 12 residues. Germline V gene sequence: CDR1 ENHRY, CDR2 SYGVKD. The CDR3, as DNA: TGTGCCATCAGACCGGTTGGTTCACCCCTCCACTTT. This translates into CAIRPVGSPLHF.

The V call is TRBV7-8, the J call TRBJ2-1; the D is unclear. In germline, CDR1 is SGHVS, CDR2 FQNEAQ. V was shortened by 1 base and J by 1 base, with 8 bases between the two germline ends. This CDR3 has 15 amino acids. This CDR3 is CASSLESGSYNEQFF. CDR3 nucleotides: TGTGCCAGCAGCTTAGAATCAGGTTCCTACAATGAGCAGTTCTTC.

The CDR3 DNA sequence: TGCAGTGCTAGTTGGGTAGCGGGGACAGATACGCAGTATTTT. The encoded protein is CSASWVAGTDTQYF. This sequence joins TRBV20-1 and TRBJ2-3; 8 bases map to TRBD2. Germline V gene data show CDR1 as DFQATT and CDR2 as SNEGSKA (reference sequence). The CDR3 extends over 14 amino acids. V shed 3 bases, J shed 3 bases, and the junction held 5 bases outside the gene matches.

This clone turned up a few times. The chain recombines TRBV5-1 with TRBJ2-1, with 8 bases matching TRBD1. V lost 3 bases to trimming and J lost 2 bases; unmatched junction nucleotides: 4. The CDR3 runs to 15 residues. Germline V gene lookup returns CDR1 SGHRS and CDR2 YFSETQ. For the CDR3, the DNA is TGCGCCAGCAGCTCCGACAGGGGTCCCTACAATGAGCAGTTCTTC. As protein: CASSSDRGPYNEQFF.

CDR3 protein: CASSFTTVATYNEQFF. CDR3 in DNA: TGCGCCAGCAGCTTCACGACAGTGGCGACTTACAATGAGCAGTTCTTC. The chain uses TRBV5-1 and TRBJ2-1, with a possible D match to TRBD1 (5 bases). The CDR3 loop spans 16 amino acids. Germline CDR1 and CDR2: SGHRS and YFSETQ. Trimming removed 2 bases at V and 4 bases at J, with 16 bases between.